The clone carrying this TCR beta chain has at least ten counts. This sample is part of a study of human T cells and chemical hapten exposure. Time point reported: patch test 3, about 24 weeks after DPC sensitization. Treatment defined: therapeutic diphenylcyclopropenone sensitization with weekly scalp DPC. TCRdb fed the RACE reads into MiXCR, producing one record per CDR3 protein. This table holds roughly 90,000 distinct CDR3 sequences, approximately 10% found once. The receptor was isolated from a woman in her 30s with alopecia areata. Some clones in this sample may be carry-over from other donors' samples. Sequenced here: whole blood, sampled in connection with sensitization to the hapten diphenylcyclopropenone (DPC).

The CDR3 loop is CASTLDVGANYGYTF. The CDR3 DNA reads TGTGCCAGCACCCTCGATGTGGGTGCTAACTATGGCTACACCTTC. The rearrangement uses TRBV7-9 and TRBJ1-2; the D is unclear. The CDR3 covers 15 residues. CDR1 SEHNR and CDR2 FQNEAQ come from the germline V gene (reference sequence). The V and J ends lost 7 bases and 0 bases respectively, with 15 bases between them.